This T cell receptor (beta chain) was captured in a study of blood T cells in healthy people across ages. Whole-study results and caveats: Higher diversity and more naive CD4+ cells were features of long-lived donors, compared to aged donors. The unsorted PBMCs prevented any conclusive comparison of naive versus antigen-experienced cells.

A note on this clonotype: The target antigen is unknown.

Using a J-beta primer mix together with a sample-barcoded 5' primer, a second PCR was run for roughly 6 to 12 cycles. MiXCR was run by TCRdb on the 5' RACE reads, yielding one entry per CDR3 protein. The table shows about 1.4 million distinct CDR3 sequences, with 45% to 70% occurring only once. The CDR3 is made up of 13 amino acids. The germline gives CDR1 DFQATT, CDR2 SNEGSKA (reference sequence). With 0 bases removed from V and 5 bases from J, the gap between germline ends came to 10 bases. V is TRBV20-1 and J is TRBJ1-2; D is uncertain. The sequence derives from a man between 18 and 35 years old in good health. Material: blood. CDR3 sequence: CSARDRAVYGYTF. CDR3 DNA: TGCAGTGCTAGAGATAGGGCAGTTTATGGCTACACCTTC.